The T cell receptor (beta chain) under discussion was sequenced for a study of blood T cell repertoires in COVID-19. The wider study: Acute-phase and convalescent COVID-19 samples originated in the United States, Italy and Spain. Sources were T cells, B-cell-depleted T cells, or PBMCs; the material itself was cDNA or gDNA.

Original processing notes: The authors estimated nucleated cell counts from reference gene primer amplification. The protocol was immunoSEQ multiplex PCR, while the TCRdb copy is restricted to in-frame clones and leaves out a portion. V and J calls and clone size are those listed in that table; D and trimming were worked out from the DNA. The sample yields 200,000 to 250,000 clones, about nine tenths seen once. This clone has only one observation. The trim removed 0 bases at V and 4 bases at J, leaving 6 bases unmatched. Germline CDR1 reads SGHRS; CDR2 reads YFSETQ. The CDR3 totals 16 residues. Sequencing used peripheral blood. This TCR was sampled from an older woman who had recovered from COVID-19. The chain has TRBV5-1 and TRBJ2-2; TRBD1 aligns across 7 bases. The CDR3 DNA follows: TGCGCCAGCAGCTTGGCGCCAGGGGGAAGCACCGGGGAGCTGTTTTTT. Translation: CASSLAPGGSTGELFF. Full variable domain (rest looked up from reference TRBV5-1 and TRBJ2-2): KAGVTQTPRYLIKTRGQQVTLSCSPISGHRSVSWYQQTPGQGLQFLFEYFSETQRNKGNFPGRFSGRQFSNSRSEMNVSTLELGDSALYLCASSLAPGGSTGELFFGEGSRLTVL.